The present T cell receptor (beta chain) was sequenced within a study of blood T cells in healthy people across ages. Through a sample-barcoded 5' primer and a J-beta primer mix, a second PCR was run for 7 to 11 cycles. Every cDNA molecule carried a tag from a template-switch adaptor bearing 12 random nucleotides. MiXCR, applied by TCRdb to the 5' RACE reads, yields one record per CDR3 protein. This sample yields under 1,000,000 distinct CDR3 sequences, of which about 36% are seen a single time; 10% to 15% belongs to the top ten. The CDR3 runs 14 residues. Deletions cut 8 bases from V and 4 bases from J, with 17 bases between. Collection of approximately 9.3 milliliters of peripheral blood was performed for each donor. The study isolated at least 7 million PBMCs from each sample. Total RNA, at least 5 micrograms per sample, was extracted from PBMCs.

This receptor was identified in a man between 18 and 29 years old in good health. The specimen was blood. This rearrangement joins TRBV12-3 or TRBV12-4 to TRBJ2-5, with D possibly matching TRBD2 (7 bases). CDR3 in DNA: TGTGCCAGCCTATCCTCGGGGGGCCTAGAGACCCAGTACTTC. Amino acid sequence: CASLSSGGLETQYF.